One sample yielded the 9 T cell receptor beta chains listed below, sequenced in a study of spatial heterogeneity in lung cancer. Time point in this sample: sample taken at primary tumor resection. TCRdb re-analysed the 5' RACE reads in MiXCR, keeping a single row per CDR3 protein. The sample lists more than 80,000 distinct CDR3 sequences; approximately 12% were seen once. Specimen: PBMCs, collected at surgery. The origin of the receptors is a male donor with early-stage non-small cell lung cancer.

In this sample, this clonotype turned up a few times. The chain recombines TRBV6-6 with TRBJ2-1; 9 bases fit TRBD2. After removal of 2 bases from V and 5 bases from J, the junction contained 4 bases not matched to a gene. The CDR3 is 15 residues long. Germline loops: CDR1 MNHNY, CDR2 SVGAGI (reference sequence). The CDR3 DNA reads TGTGCCAGCAGTTACCCCCAGCGGGGGGACAATGAGCAGTTCTTC. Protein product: CASSYPQRGDNEQFF.

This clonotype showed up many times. The CDR3 DNA is TGTGCCAGCTCACCACCGGACCGGCCGAACACCGGGGAGCTGTTTTTT. Its protein is CASSPPDRPNTGELFF. The chain combines TRBV18 with TRBJ2-2; D gene ambiguous. The CDR3 length is 16 residues. V was clipped by 0 bases and J by 0 bases, with 8 bases between them. Germline values: CDR1 KGHSH, CDR2 LQKENI.

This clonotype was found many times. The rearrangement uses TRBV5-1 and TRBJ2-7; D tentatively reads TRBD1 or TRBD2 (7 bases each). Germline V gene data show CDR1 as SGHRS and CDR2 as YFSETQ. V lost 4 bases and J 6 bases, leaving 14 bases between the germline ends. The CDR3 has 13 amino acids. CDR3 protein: CASSSGTAIEQYF. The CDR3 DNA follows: TGCGCCAGCAGCAGCGGGACAGCCATCGAGCAGTACTTC.

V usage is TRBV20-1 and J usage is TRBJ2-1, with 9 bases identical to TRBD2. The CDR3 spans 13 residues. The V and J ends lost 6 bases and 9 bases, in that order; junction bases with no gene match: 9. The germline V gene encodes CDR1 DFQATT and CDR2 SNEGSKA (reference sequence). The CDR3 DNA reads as TGCAGTGCCACCCCCGGGACTAGCAGTGAGCAGTTCTTC. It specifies CSATPGTSSEQFF.

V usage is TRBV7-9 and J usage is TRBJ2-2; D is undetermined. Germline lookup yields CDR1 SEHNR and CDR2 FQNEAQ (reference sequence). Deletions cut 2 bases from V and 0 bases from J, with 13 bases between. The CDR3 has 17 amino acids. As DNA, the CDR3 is TGTGCCAGCAGCTTACCACCGGACGGACCGAACACCGGGGAGCTGTTTTTT. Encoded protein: CASSLPPDGPNTGELFF.

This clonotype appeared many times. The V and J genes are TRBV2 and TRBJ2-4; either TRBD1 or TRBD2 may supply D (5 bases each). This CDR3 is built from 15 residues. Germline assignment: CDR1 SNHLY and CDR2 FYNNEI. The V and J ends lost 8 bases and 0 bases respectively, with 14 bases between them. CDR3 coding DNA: TGTGCCAGCCGGCCAGGGAGCCTAGCCAAAAACATTCAGTACTTC. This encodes CASRPGSLAKNIQYF.

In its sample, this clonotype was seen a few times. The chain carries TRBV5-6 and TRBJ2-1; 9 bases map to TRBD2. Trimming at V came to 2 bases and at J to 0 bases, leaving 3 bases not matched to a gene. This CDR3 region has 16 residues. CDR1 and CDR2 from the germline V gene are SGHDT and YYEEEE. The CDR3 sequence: CASSFLREGSYNEQFF. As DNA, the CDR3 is TGTGCCAGCAGCTTCCTGCGGGAGGGCTCCTACAATGAGCAGTTCTTC.

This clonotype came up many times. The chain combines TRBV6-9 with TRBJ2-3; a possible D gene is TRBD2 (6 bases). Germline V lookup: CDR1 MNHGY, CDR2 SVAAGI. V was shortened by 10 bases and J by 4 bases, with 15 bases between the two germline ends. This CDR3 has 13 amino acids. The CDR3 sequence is CAIWRGSPDTQYF. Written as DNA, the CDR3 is TGTGCCATATGGCGGGGAAGCCCAGATACGCAGTATTTT.

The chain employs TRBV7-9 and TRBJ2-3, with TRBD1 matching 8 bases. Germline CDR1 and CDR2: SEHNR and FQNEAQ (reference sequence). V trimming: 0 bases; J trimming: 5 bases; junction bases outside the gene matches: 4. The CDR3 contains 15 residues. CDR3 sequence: CASSLAGRGRDTQYF. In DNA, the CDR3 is TGTGCCAGCAGCTTAGCGGGCAGGGGGCGAGATACGCAGTATTTT. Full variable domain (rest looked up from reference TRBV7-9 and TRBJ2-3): DTGVSQNPRHKITKRGQNVTFRCDPISEHNRLYWYRQTLGQGPEFLTYFQNEAQLEKSRLLSDRFSAERPKGSFSTLEIQRTEQGDSAMYLCASSLAGRGRDTQYFGPGTRLTVL.